The 24 T cell receptor beta chains below come from one sample, sequenced in a study of cytomegalovirus exposure and HLA in healthy donors. Vbeta (60) and Jbeta (13) primers were used in the PCR. The repertoire was sequenced with immunoSEQ multiplex PCR; TCRdb's copy has only in-frame clones and lacks some. The table has some 71,000 clones, 60% to 85% seen once. Sequencing was carried out using PBMCs. All receptors come from a young man in good health and CMV-seronegative.

V usage is TRBV5-1 and J usage is TRBJ1-1; 10 bases agree with TRBD1. The CDR3 sequence is 14 residues long. The V and J ends lost 4 bases and 3 bases, in that order; junction bases with no gene match: 3. From germline, CDR1 is SGHRS and CDR2 YFSETQ. The DNA of the CDR3 is TGCGCCAGCAGCCGACAGGGGGCGGACACTGAAGCTTTCTTT. It yields the protein CASSRQGADTEAFF.

This clone occurred a few times. The V call is TRBV7-6, the J call TRBJ2-3; perhaps TRBD1 as D (6 bases). The V end lost 5 bases, the J end lost 0 bases, and 12 bases lay between the germline ends. The length of the CDR3 is 15 residues. CDR1 and CDR2 from the germline V gene are SGHVS and FNYEAQ. The CDR3 bases are TGTGCCAGCAGCCAACAGGGAAGGAGCACAGATACGCAGTATTTT. Encoded protein: CASSQQGRSTDTQYF.

The J gene is TRBJ1-2, the V gene TRBV7-2, with 7 bases lining up with TRBD1. With V trimmed by 1 base and J by 4 bases, 9 bases remained unmatched. The CDR3 totals 16 residues. Germline V gene data show CDR1 as SGHTA and CDR2 as FQGNSA. DNA for the CDR3: TGTGCCAGCAGCTTAGTCGCCAGGGGGACACTCTATGGCTACACCTTC. Amino acids: CASSLVARGTLYGYTF.

The rearrangement joins TRBV5-4 to TRBJ1-3, with D possibly TRBD1 on 5 matching bases. The CDR3 has 20 residues. V was clipped by 1 base and J by 4 bases, with 27 bases between them. The V gene's germline CDR1 is SGHNT and CDR2 YYREEE (reference sequence). CDR3 in amino acids: CASSLLPFRGEVSPGNTIYF. CDR3 coding DNA: TGTGCCAGCAGCTTGTTGCCGTTTCGGGGGGAGGTTAGTCCCGGAAACACCATATATTTT.

The chain recombines TRBV7-9 with TRBJ2-5, with D perhaps TRBD1 (5 bases). Germline V gene lookup returns CDR1 SEHNR and CDR2 FQNEAQ (reference sequence). Trimming took off 3 bases at V and 4 bases at J, with 18 bases between the two ends. The CDR3 has 16 residues. CDR3 residues: CASSFLIPGPRETQYF. The CDR3, as DNA: TGTGCCAGCAGCTTTCTCATCCCAGGGCCCCGAGAGACCCAGTACTTC.

DNA for the CDR3: TGTGCCAGCAGCCAAGACGAAGGGGGTACCGGGGAGCTGTTTTTT. Encoded protein: CASSQDEGGTGELFF. The chain has TRBV4-2 and TRBJ2-2; perhaps TRBD1 as D (6 bases). From germline, CDR1 is LGHNA and CDR2 YNFKEQ. Trimming took 0 bases from V and 5 from J, leaving 10 bases between them. The CDR3 extends over 15 amino acids.

The rearrangement links TRBV18 to TRBJ2-7; D is ambiguous. The germline CDR1 and CDR2 sequences are KGHSH and LQKENI. The CDR3 length is 14 residues. Trimming left V 0 bases short and J 7 bases short, with 13 bases between. The CDR3, as DNA: TGTGCCAGCTCACCACCGACCCGGGTACGAGAGCAGTACTTC. Translation gives CASSPPTRVREQYF.

The chain links TRBV4-1 to TRBJ2-3; 15 bases match TRBD2. The CDR3 runs 19 residues. Per the germline V gene, CDR1 is MGHRA and CDR2 is YSYEKL. V was pared by 3 bases and J by 1 base, with 8 bases of the junction left unmatched. The CDR3 reads CASSHRTSGGAGGTDTQYF. The DNA of the CDR3 is TGCGCCAGCAGCCACCGGACTAGCGGGGGGGCCGGGGGCACAGATACGCAGTATTTT.

This rearrangement joins TRBV2 to TRBJ2-1, with D perhaps TRBD1 (5 bases). This CDR3 region has 13 residues. Germline lookup yields CDR1 SNHLY and CDR2 FYNNEI. The V gene lost 6 bases and the J gene lost 9 bases, with 15 bases spanning the gap. CDR3: CASSLTAKGEQFF. As DNA, the CDR3 is TGTGCCAGCAGCCTGACAGCCAAGGGTGAGCAGTTCTTC.

V usage is TRBV4-1 and J usage is TRBJ2-1, with 12 nucleotides matching TRBD1. CDR1 is MGHRA and CDR2 is YSYEKL in the germline V gene. V shed 7 bases, J shed 2 bases, and the junction held 3 bases outside the gene matches. CDR3 size: 15 residues. The CDR3, as DNA: TGCGCCAGCACCCGGGACAGGGGGCCCTACAATGAGCAGTTCTTC. Protein sequence: CASTRDRGPYNEQFF.

V usage is TRBV6-5 and J usage is TRBJ1-6; 7 positions agree with TRBD1. The CDR3 runs 14 residues. Per germline, CDR1 MNHEY and CDR2 SVGAGI. The V gene end was trimmed by 5 bases and the J gene end by 7 bases; junction bases not matched to a gene: 5. DNA of the CDR3: TGTGCCAGCAGTCTCCGGGACAGAAATTCACCCCTCCACTTT. This encodes CASSLRDRNSPLHF.

The rearrangement joins TRBV7-3 to TRBJ2-1, with D perhaps matching TRBD1 (6 bases). Looked up from germline, CDR1 is SGHTA and CDR2 is FQGTGA. V was trimmed by 2 bases and J by 0 bases, leaving 8 bases between them. The CDR3 covers 15 residues. CDR3 amino acids: CASSLQGNSYNEQFF. CDR3 DNA: TGTGCCAGCAGCTTACAGGGGAACTCCTACAATGAGCAGTTCTTC. Together with reference TRBV7-3 and TRBJ2-1, the CDR3 gives the full variable domain: GAGVSQTPSNKVTEKGKYVELRCDPISGHTALYWYRQSLGQGPEFLIYFQGTGAADDSGLPNDRFFAVRPEGSVSTLKIQRTERGDSAVYLCASSLQGNSYNEQFFGPGTRLTVL.

This clone came up a few times. V is TRBV5-4 and J is TRBJ2-2; D unresolved. Germline loops: CDR1 SGHNT, CDR2 YYREEE (reference sequence). The CDR3 consists of 15 residues. The ends were cut back, 3 bases at V and 0 bases at J, with 9 bases in the middle. The CDR3 region has the DNA TGTGCCAGCAGCTCTGCAGTTACGAACACCGGGGAGCTGTTTTTT. Its translation: CASSSAVTNTGELFF.

The rearrangement uses TRBV9 and TRBJ1-6, with D maybe TRBD1 (5 bases). Trimming stripped 0 bases from V and 7 bases from J, with 11 bases between. The CDR3 spans 15 residues. Per the germline V gene, CDR1 is SGDLS and CDR2 is YYNGEE. CDR3 in amino acids: CASSVAPGANSPLHF. The CDR3 coding sequence is TGTGCCAGCAGCGTAGCACCTGGGGCGAATTCACCCCTCCACTTT.

This clone was recorded only once. The chain carries TRBV7-2 and TRBJ2-5; 13 nucleotides line up with TRBD2. CDR3 length: 17 residues. CDR1 and CDR2 from the germline V gene are SGHTA and FQGNSA. Losses at the gene ends were 5 bases for V and 3 bases for J; bases not matched to a gene: 9. The CDR3 sequence is CASSPQIGTSGEETQYF. Written as DNA, the CDR3 is TGTGCCAGCAGCCCCCAAATCGGGACTAGCGGGGAAGAGACCCAGTACTTC.

The chain is built from TRBV6-1 and TRBJ2-7; a possible D gene is TRBD1 (6 bases). Between the trimmed V and J ends, which lost 6 bases and 5 bases, there was a span of 14 bases. Germline V CDR1 and CDR2: MNHNS, SASEGT. This CDR3 has 13 amino acids. DNA of the CDR3: TGTGCCAGCAGACTTACAGGGCCCCACGAGCAGTACTTC. It yields the protein CASRLTGPHEQYF.

The chain recombines TRBV29-1 with TRBJ1-2, with 7 bases lining up with TRBD1. The CDR3 sequence is 13 residues long. Germline values: CDR1 SQVTM, CDR2 ANQGSEA. The V gene end was trimmed by 3 bases and the J gene end by 2 bases; junction bases not matched to a gene: 3. The DNA of the CDR3 is TGCAGCGTTGAGACAGGGCTCAACTATGGCTACACCTTC. Protein: CSVETGLNYGYTF.

This clone appeared a few times. The gene calls are TRBV19 and TRBJ2-2, with D perhaps matching TRBD2 (6 bases). This CDR3 is built from 17 residues. Trimming pared 5 bases from V and 5 bases from J, leaving 21 bases between. From germline, CDR1 is LNHDA and CDR2 SQIVND (reference sequence). The CDR3 spells CASSPSGRRGGTGELFF. CDR3 DNA: TGTGCCAGTAGTCCCTCTGGCCGGCGGGGCGGGACCGGGGAGCTGTTTTTT.

J is TRBJ2-5 and V is TRBV5-1; 9 positions agree with TRBD2. The V gene's germline CDR1 is SGHRS and CDR2 YFSETQ. V dropped 4 bases and J dropped 2; count of bases not matched to a gene: 9. The CDR3 is 16 residues long. The CDR3 protein is CASSGLAGATQETQYF. As DNA, the CDR3 is TGCGCCAGCAGCGGATTAGCGGGGGCCACTCAAGAGACCCAGTACTTC.

The chain recombines TRBV7-9 with TRBJ2-5; the match to TRBD2 covers 7 bases. Trimming took 10 bases from V and 3 from J; bases not matched to a gene: 14. Germline-derived CDR1 and CDR2 are SEHNR and FQNEAQ (reference sequence). The CDR3 extends over 15 amino acids. CDR3 coding DNA: TGTGCCACCGCGGCCTTGGGGGGGGGAAAAGAGACCCAGTACTTC. This encodes CATAALGGGKETQYF.

V usage is TRBV5-1 and J usage is TRBJ2-2; 7 bases agree with TRBD1. Per the germline V gene, CDR1 is SGHRS and CDR2 is YFSETQ. The ends lost 4 bases at V and 0 bases at J; junction bases unmatched: 6. This CDR3 is built from 16 residues. CDR3 sequence (DNA): TGCGCCAGCAGCCGGACGGGACAGCCGAACACCGGGGAGCTGTTTTTT. Its protein is CASSRTGQPNTGELFF.

The V gene is TRBV5-4, the J gene TRBJ1-2; TRBD1 might be the D (5 bases). The CDR3 has 14 amino acids. Germline V lookup: CDR1 SGHNT, CDR2 YYREEE (reference sequence). V was pared by 4 bases and J by 1 base, with 11 bases between. The CDR3 loop is CASSRGGDNYGYTF. The CDR3, as DNA: TGTGCCAGCAGCCGGGGGGGGGATAACTATGGCTACACCTTC.

V is TRBV10-2 and J is TRBJ2-3, with 7 positions matching TRBD1. Per germline, CDR1 WSHSY and CDR2 SAAADI. J gave up 2 bases and V 3 bases, and 8 bases lay outside the gene matches. The CDR3 loop spans 16 amino acids. CDR3 nucleotides: TGCGCCAGCAGTGACCCGAGACAGGGAAACACAGATACGCAGTATTTT. It is translated as CASSDPRQGNTDTQYF.

This chain joins TRBV6-5 and TRBJ1-2; 8 bases fit TRBD1. From germline, CDR1 is MNHEY and CDR2 SVGAGI. The trim removed 6 bases at V and 4 bases at J, leaving 10 bases unmatched. CDR3 length: 15 residues. As DNA, the CDR3 is TGTGCCAGCAGCCCTGAACACGGGACAGGCTATGGCTACACCTTC. This gives the protein CASSPEHGTGYGYTF.